The 8 T cell receptor beta chains below all came from one sample that was sequenced in a study of T cells in Graves' hyperthyroidism and ophthalmopathy. TCR beta CDR3 regions were amplified from RNA. First-round RT-PCR with HTBI primers amplified the TCR CDR3 region. TCRdb reanalysed the multiplex PCR reads using MiXCR and keeps one entry per CDR3 protein. The sample contains fewer than 350,000 distinct CDR3 sequences, about 14% of which appear only once. Specimen: blood. These receptor sequences come from a woman aged 25 to 39 with Graves' hyperthyroidism that later progressed to Graves' ophthalmopathy.

This clonotype has a count of ten or more. The chain combines TRBV7-4 with TRBJ1-5; D is unresolved. Deletions cut 5 bases from V and 7 bases from J, with 6 bases between. The germline gives CDR1 SGHVT, CDR2 SQSDAQ. CDR3 length equals 11 residues. The DNA for the CDR3 is TGTGCCAGCAGCGCGGGGCAGCCCCAGCATTTT. This gives the protein CASSAGQPQHF.

In this sample, this clonotype turned up many times. The chain is built from TRBV6-1 and TRBJ2-2; 8 nucleotides match TRBD1. The ends lost 5 bases at V and 5 bases at J; junction bases unmatched: 10. Germline V CDR1 and CDR2: MNHNS, SASEGT. The CDR3 runs 16 residues. The CDR3, as DNA: TGTGCCAGCAGTCCATCAGGGGGCGCGGGGACCGGGGAGCTGTTTTTT. Translating gives CASSPSGGAGTGELFF.

This clonotype was seen ten or more times. The chain joins TRBV9 to TRBJ1-5; weak D call: TRBD1 (6 bases). CDR1 is SGDLS and CDR2 is YYNGEE in the germline V gene. The CDR3 has 15 residues. Trimming took off 0 bases at V and 3 bases at J, with 10 bases between the two ends. CDR3 DNA sequence: TGTGCCAGCAGCGTAGCAGGACAGTCCAATCAGCCCCAGCATTTT. It translates to CASSVAGQSNQPQHF.

At least ten counts were recorded for this clonotype. J is TRBJ2-1 and V is TRBV5-6, with TRBD2 matching 10 bases. V lost 3 bases and J lost 3; bases outside the gene matches: 3. CDR1 is SGHDT and CDR2 is YYEEEE in the germline V gene. This CDR3 contains 15 residues. For the CDR3, the DNA is TGTGCCAGCAGCTCTGTAGCGGGAGGCTACAATGAGCAGTTCTTC. Protein sequence: CASSSVAGGYNEQFF.

In this sample, this clonotype turned up many times. The CDR3 loop reads CASSPPGYEQYF. CDR3 in DNA: TGTGCCAGCAGTCCCCCGGGTTACGAGCAGTACTTC. This rearrangement joins TRBV28 to TRBJ2-7; the D is unclear. There are 12 residues in the CDR3. Trimming cost V 5 bases and J 4 bases, with 9 bases left between them. In germline, CDR1 is MDHEN, CDR2 SYDVKM.

This clonotype has a count of ten or more. V and J are TRBV27 and TRBJ2-7, with D uncertain. The V and J ends lost 8 bases and 3 bases respectively, with 8 bases between them. This CDR3 comprises 11 residues. Looked up from germline, CDR1 is MNHEY and CDR2 is SMNVEV (reference sequence). The CDR3 coding sequence is TGTGCCAGCGGCGATTTCTACGAGCAGTACTTC. Amino acids: CASGDFYEQYF.

This clonotype was detected ten times or more. The chain recombines TRBV27 with TRBJ2-5, with D tentatively TRBD2 (6 bases). The CDR3 has 16 amino acids. The germline V gene encodes CDR1 MNHEY and CDR2 SMNVEV (reference sequence). Trimming stripped 4 bases from V and 6 bases from J, with 21 bases between. The CDR3 loop reads CASSSPNRGGKKTQYF. CDR3 in DNA: TGTGCCAGCAGTTCACCGAACCGGGGCGGGAAGAAGACCCAGTACTTC.

This clonotype showed up many times. The chain combines TRBV20-1 with TRBJ2-7; D might be TRBD2 (5 bases). The germline V and J ends were trimmed by 6 bases and 1 base, with 13 bases remaining between them. The CDR3 runs to 13 residues. Germline CDR1 and CDR2: DFQATT and SNEGSKA (reference sequence). CDR3 region: CSALSGGSYEQYF. DNA of the CDR3: TGCAGTGCATTATCCGGAGGATCCTACGAGCAGTACTTC.